This T cell receptor beta chain was recovered during a study of blood T cell repertoires in COVID-19. The V end lost 3 bases, the J end lost 2 bases, and 14 bases lay between the germline ends. CDR3 length: 15 amino acids. Germline CDR1 SGDLS, CDR2 YYNGEE. Clones were sequenced by immunoSEQ multiplex PCR, and TCRdb holds only the in-frame ones, with some missing. The data hold about 200,000 clones, with just over 85% observed a single time. The chain recombines TRBV9 with TRBJ2-5; a weak D match, TRBD2 (5 bases). This TCR was recovered from a woman aged 40 to 50 with acute COVID-19. Sequenced: PBMCs or T cells enriched from blood (not recorded which). The CDR3 region has the DNA TGTGCCAGCAGCGCCGCAACTAGAGAACAAGAGACCCAGTACTTC. This codes for CASSAATREQETQYF.